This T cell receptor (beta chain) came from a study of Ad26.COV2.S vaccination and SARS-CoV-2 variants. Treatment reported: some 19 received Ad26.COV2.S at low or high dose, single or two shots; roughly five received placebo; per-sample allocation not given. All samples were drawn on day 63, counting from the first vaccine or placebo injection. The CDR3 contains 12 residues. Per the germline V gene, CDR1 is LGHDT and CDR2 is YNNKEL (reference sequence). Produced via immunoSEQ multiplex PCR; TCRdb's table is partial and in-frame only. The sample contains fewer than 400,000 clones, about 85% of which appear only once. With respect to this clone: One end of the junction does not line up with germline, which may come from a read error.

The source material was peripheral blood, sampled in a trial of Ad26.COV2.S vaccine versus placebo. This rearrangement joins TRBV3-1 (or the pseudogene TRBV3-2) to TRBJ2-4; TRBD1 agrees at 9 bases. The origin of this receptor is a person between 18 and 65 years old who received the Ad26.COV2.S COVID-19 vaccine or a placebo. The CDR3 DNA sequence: TGTGCCAGCAGCCCCTCCACAGGGGGCGCCCACTTC. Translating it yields CASSPSTGGAHF.